Below are 30 T cell receptor beta chains sequenced from a single sample in a study of T cell responses to AZD1222 COVID-19 vaccine. TCRdb's copy holds only in-frame clones and misses some; the assay was immunoSEQ multiplex PCR. The sample lists about 120,000 clones; approximately 84% were seen once. The sample here was peripheral blood, taken on day 0 of AZD1222 vaccination. These receptors were collected from an adult in good health.

The J gene is TRBJ2-5, the V gene TRBV18, with TRBD1 matching 8 bases. The germline V gene encodes CDR1 KGHSH and CDR2 LQKENI. The CDR3 has 14 amino acids. V was pared by 2 bases and J by 5 bases, with 4 bases of the junction left unmatched. The CDR3 loop is CASSPGQGRETQYF. The CDR3 nucleotides are TGTGCCAGCTCACCAGGACAGGGCCGGGAGACCCAGTACTTC.

This clone was detected once. The gene calls are TRBV5-6 and TRBJ1-6; no clear D gene. The V gene lost 4 bases and the J gene lost 7 bases, with 21 bases spanning the gap. Per the germline V gene, CDR1 is SGHDT and CDR2 is YYEEEE. This CDR3 comprises 17 residues. In nucleotides, the CDR3 is TGTGCCAGCAGCCGCCCTGTTGCATCTCGGCGGAATTCACCCCTCCACTTT. It codes for CASSRPVASRRNSPLHF. Together with reference TRBV5-6 and TRBJ1-6, the CDR3 gives the full variable domain: DAGVTQSPTHLIKTRGQQVTLRCSPKSGHDTVSWYQQALGQGPQFIFQYYEEEERQRGNFPDRFSGHQFPNYSSELNVNALLLGDSALYLCASSRPVASRRNSPLHFGNGTRLTVT.

The chain recombines TRBV29-1 with TRBJ2-7, with a possible D match to TRBD2 (6 bases). The germline V gene encodes CDR1 SQVTM and CDR2 ANQGSEA. The CDR3 totals 18 residues. V lost 0 bases, J lost 4 bases, and 25 bases lay in between. CDR3 sequence reads: CSVEDGGTGTLLRYEQYF. The CDR3 DNA follows: TGCAGCGTTGAAGATGGGGGGACGGGGACCTTACTTCGTTACGAGCAGTACTTC.

This chain connects TRBV5-1 to TRBJ2-6; the D is unclear. V was cut by 2 bases and J by 0 bases, with 9 bases left in between. Germline CDR1 is SGHRS and CDR2 is YFSETQ. This CDR3 is built from 16 residues. CDR3 DNA sequence: TGCGCCAGCAGCTTCACGGATAGCTCTGGGGCCAACGTCCTGACTTTC. This translates into CASSFTDSSGANVLTF.

The V gene is TRBV18, the J gene TRBJ1-4; 8 bases agree with TRBD1. The CDR3 consists of 15 residues. V lost 0 bases and J lost 7; bases outside the gene matches: 4. Germline CDR1 is KGHSH and CDR2 is LQKENI. CDR3 DNA: TGTGCCAGCTCACCACCTGACAGGGGCGGTGAAAAACTGTTTTTT. Translation: CASSPPDRGGEKLFF.

The gene calls are TRBV1 and TRBJ2-7; TRBD2 is the table's D call and was not checked against the DNA. TRBV1 has pseudogene status. CDR3 length equals 17 residues. In DNA form, the CDR3 reads TGCACCAGCAGCCAAGTCCCCGACTCAACGAGCTCCTACGAGCAGTACTTC. Translating it yields CTSSQVPDSTSSYEQYF.

This chain uses TRBV12-5 with TRBJ2-1; TRBD2 matches at 9 bases. Germline CDR1 LGHNT, CDR2 FRNRAP. The J segment lost 8 bases and the V segment lost 1 base, leaving 6 bases of the junction unmatched. This CDR3 has 15 amino acids. The CDR3 DNA reads TGTGCTAGTGGTTTGGAGGCGGGGGGGAATTATGAGCAGTTCTTC. It is translated as CASGLEAGGNYEQFF.

The chain has TRBV28 and TRBJ1-2, with D unresolved. This CDR3 has 13 amino acids. Germline CDR1 is MDHEN and CDR2 is SYDVKM. Trimming took off 6 bases at V and 1 base at J, with 9 bases between the two ends. CDR3 protein: CASSWVGNYGYTF. Written as DNA, the CDR3 is TGTGCCAGCAGCTGGGTTGGTAACTATGGCTACACCTTC.

The chain has TRBV6-5 and TRBJ1-2; TRBD1 might be the D (5 bases). The CDR3 totals 10 residues. The V and J ends lost 6 bases and 7 bases respectively, with 6 bases between them. The germline V gene encodes CDR1 MNHEY and CDR2 SVGAGI. CDR3 DNA sequence: TGTGCCAGCAGGGGGACTGGCTACACCTTC. It is translated as CASRGTGYTF.

This rearrangement joins TRBV19 to TRBJ1-2, with D possibly matching TRBD1 (5 bases). The V gene lost 4 bases and the J gene lost 3 bases, with 12 bases spanning the gap. Per the germline V gene, CDR1 is LNHDA and CDR2 is SQIVND (reference sequence). This CDR3 comprises 14 residues. CDR3 DNA sequence: TGTGCCAGTAGTACCCGACAGTCCCACTATGGCTACACCTTC. It translates to CASSTRQSHYGYTF.

J is TRBJ2-7 and V is TRBV29-1; tentatively, D is TRBD1 (5 bases). V lost 7 bases and J lost 6, with 19 bases in between. The CDR3 consists of 13 residues. Germline V gene lookup returns CDR1 SQVTM and CDR2 ANQGSEA. CDR3: CSAQGSFPGEQYF. In DNA, the CDR3 is TGCAGCGCTCAGGGAAGTTTCCCGGGCGAGCAGTACTTC.

The chain has TRBV5-1 and TRBJ2-5; D gene unclear. Trimming pared 1 base from V and 3 bases from J, leaving 7 bases between. CDR3 length: 13 residues. From germline, CDR1 is SGHRS and CDR2 YFSETQ. This chain's CDR3 is CASSLLSEETQYF. The DNA for the CDR3 is TGCGCCAGCAGCTTGCTCTCGGAAGAGACCCAGTACTTC.

The chain has TRBV28 and TRBJ2-7; D may be TRBD1 or TRBD2 (5 bases each). The CDR3 has 15 residues. CDR1 is MDHEN and CDR2 is SYDVKM in the germline V gene. The germline V and J ends were trimmed by 1 base and 0 bases, with 10 bases remaining between them. As DNA, the CDR3 is TGTGCCAGCAGTTTATCCGGGACCGTCTCCTACGAGCAGTACTTC. The encoded protein is CASSLSGTVSYEQYF. Full variable domain (rest looked up from reference TRBV28 and TRBJ2-7): DVKVTQSSRYLVKRTGEKVFLECVQDMDHENMFWYRQDPGLGLRLIYFSYDVKMKEKGDIPEGYSVSREKKERFSLILESASTNQTSMYLCASSLSGTVSYEQYFGPGTRLTVT.

This CDR3 reads CATSRVPVRGYNNEQFF. The CDR3 DNA reads as TGTGCCACCAGCAGAGTTCCGGTGAGGGGCTATAACAATGAGCAGTTCTTC. This chain links TRBV15 with TRBJ2-1; D may match TRBD1 or TRBD2 (5 bases each). V was clipped by 1 base and J by 5 bases, with 18 bases between them. Germline V gene lookup returns CDR1 LNHNV and CDR2 YYDKDF (reference sequence). The CDR3 has 17 amino acids.

There are a few counts of this clone. The CDR3 region is CASISRGGYGYTF. As DNA, the CDR3 is TGTGCCAGCATTTCCCGGGGAGGGTATGGCTACACCTTC. The chain carries TRBV28 and TRBJ1-2; D not certain. The CDR3 length is 13 residues. The V and J ends lost 7 bases and 5 bases respectively, with 14 bases between them. Per the germline V gene, CDR1 is MDHEN and CDR2 is SYDVKM.

This clone has only a few counts. The chain recombines TRBV18 with TRBJ2-2; TRBD1 might be the D (5 bases). Germline V gene lookup returns CDR1 KGHSH and CDR2 LQKENI. The length of the CDR3 is 16 residues. The V gene lost 1 base and the J gene lost 4 bases, with 13 bases spanning the gap. CDR3 amino acids: CASSPQGQVPTGELFF. The CDR3 DNA follows: TGTGCCAGCTCACCACAGGGGCAGGTCCCCACCGGGGAGCTGTTTTTT.

The CDR3: CASSSTGGPGNTIYF. The CDR3 nucleotides read TGTGCCAGCAGTTCTACAGGGGGGCCTGGAAACACCATATATTTT. This chain joins TRBV6-5 and TRBJ1-3, with 8 bases identical to TRBD1. The CDR3 consists of 15 residues. V shed 4 bases, J shed 2 bases, and the junction held 4 bases outside the gene matches. From germline, CDR1 is MNHEY and CDR2 SVGAGI.

This clone turned up a few times. This chain joins TRBV15 and TRBJ2-1, with D maybe TRBD1 (6 bases). Per the germline V gene, CDR1 is LNHNV and CDR2 is YYDKDF (reference sequence). The CDR3 is made up of 13 amino acids. The V gene lost 0 bases and the J gene lost 15 bases, with 15 bases spanning the gap. The CDR3 reads CATSRDRLRGGFF. The CDR3 region has the DNA TGTGCCACCAGCAGAGATCGGCTTAGAGGGGGGTTCTTC.

This sequence joins TRBV15 and TRBJ1-2, with a possible D match to TRBD1 (5 bases). V was pared by 5 bases and J by 4 bases, with 11 bases between. The germline gives CDR1 LNHNV, CDR2 YYDKDF (reference sequence). The CDR3 consists of 13 residues. CDR3 protein: CATSRDRAYGYTF. In nucleotides, the CDR3 is TGTGCCACCAGCCGGGACCGAGCCTATGGCTACACCTTC.

V gene TRBV28 combines with J gene TRBJ2-3; D may match TRBD1 or TRBD2 (5 bases each). V was clipped by 5 bases and J by 2 bases, with 14 bases between them. Per germline, CDR1 MDHEN and CDR2 SYDVKM. CDR3 length equals 15 residues. CDR3 region: CASSRRDGNTDTQYF. CDR3 coding DNA: TGTGCCAGCAGTCGACGGGACGGGAACACAGATACGCAGTATTTT.

The rearrangement joins TRBV5-4 to TRBJ2-6; 10 bases map to TRBD1. The V and J ends lost 4 bases and 2 bases, in that order; junction bases with no gene match: 9. Per the germline V gene, CDR1 is SGHNT and CDR2 is YYREEE (reference sequence). There are 18 residues in the CDR3. As DNA, the CDR3 is TGTGCCAGCAGCCCGTCCCCGGGACAGGGGACTGGGGCCAACGTCCTGACTTTC. Residues: CASSPSPGQGTGANVLTF.

V gene TRBV20-1 combines with J gene TRBJ2-1; D is uncertain. Germline lookup yields CDR1 DFQATT and CDR2 SNEGSKA (reference sequence). The CDR3 spans 11 residues. V gave up 6 bases and J gave up 6 bases, with 9 bases separating them. For the CDR3, the DNA is TGCAGTGCCTCGCGACTCAATGAGCAGTTCTTC. Translation gives CSASRLNEQFF.

The J gene is TRBJ2-3, the V gene TRBV5-1; the match to TRBD1 covers 7 bases. Germline V lookup: CDR1 SGHRS, CDR2 YFSETQ. The J segment lost 4 bases and the V segment lost 0 bases, leaving 5 bases of the junction unmatched. The CDR3 sequence is 15 residues long. As DNA, the CDR3 is TGCGCCAGCAGCTTGGGACAGGGAAATTCAGATACGCAGTATTTT. Protein sequence: CASSLGQGNSDTQYF.

This clone was recorded only once. The V call is TRBV27, the J call TRBJ2-3, with unresolved D. The CDR3 is made up of 12 amino acids. Germline CDR1 MNHEY, CDR2 SMNVEV (reference sequence). Trimming removed 0 bases at V and 4 bases at J, with 2 bases between. In DNA, the CDR3 is TGTGCCAGCAGTTTATCAGCAGATACGCAGTATTTT. As protein: CASSLSADTQYF.

The V call is TRBV13, the J call TRBJ2-5; 7 positions match TRBD1. With 4 bases clipped from V and 2 bases from J, the junction kept 4 bases outside the gene matches. The germline gives CDR1 PRHDT, CDR2 FYEKMQ (reference sequence). This CDR3 comprises 14 residues. CDR3 bases: TGTGCCAGCAGCTCCGGGACAGCACAAGAGACCCAGTACTTC. Translation gives CASSSGTAQETQYF.

The chain links TRBV18 to TRBJ1-1; 7 bases agree with TRBD1. The CDR3 is 15 amino acids. Germline CDR1 KGHSH, CDR2 LQKENI. The V segment lost 3 bases and the J segment 2 bases; nucleotides outside the gene matches: 6. In nucleotides, the CDR3 is TGTGCCAGCTCACCCCCGGACAGGTTTAACACTGAAGCTTTCTTT. Protein: CASSPPDRFNTEAFF.

The rearrangement links TRBV7-3 to TRBJ2-7; D unresolved. The germline V gene encodes CDR1 SGHTA and CDR2 FQGTGA. The V gene lost 1 base and the J gene lost 3 bases, with 7 bases spanning the gap. The CDR3 has 13 amino acids. The chain's CDR3 is CASSLRGSYEQYF. The CDR3 region has the DNA TGTGCCAGCAGCTTAAGGGGTAGCTACGAGCAGTACTTC.

In the case of this clone: The same CDR3 can be traced to other DNA sequences in this sample. The V call is TRBV18, the J call TRBJ2-7; D might be TRBD1 (6 bases). The V and J ends lost 3 bases and 0 bases respectively, with 9 bases between them. From germline, CDR1 is KGHSH and CDR2 LQKENI. This CDR3 is 14 amino acids long. The CDR3 reads CASSPDRSSYEQYF. The CDR3, as DNA: TGTGCCAGCTCACCTGACAGGTCCTCCTACGAGCAGTACTTC.

This chain joins TRBV28 and TRBJ1-1; 8 nucleotides line up with TRBD1. The J segment lost 1 base and the V segment lost 6 bases, leaving 13 bases of the junction unmatched. This CDR3 comprises 17 residues. The V gene's germline CDR1 is MDHEN and CDR2 SYDVKM. Here the CDR3 reads CASRPSGQGSRNTEAFF. As DNA, the CDR3 is TGTGCCAGCAGGCCCTCCGGACAGGGAAGCAGGAACACTGAAGCTTTCTTT.

V usage is TRBV10-3 and J usage is TRBJ1-3; D gene uncertain. Germline V gene data show CDR1 as ENHRY and CDR2 as SYGVKD. The CDR3 loop spans 15 amino acids. V was pared by 5 bases and J by 0 bases, with 11 bases between. CDR3 protein: CAISNGLNSGNTIYF. The CDR3 nucleotides read TGTGCCATCAGTAATGGACTGAACTCTGGAAACACCATATATTTT.